A single sample gave rise to the 18 T cell receptor beta chains below, sequenced in a study of vaccination and CD4 T cells after COVID-19. The antigens of these receptors remain unknown. This sample's treatment: roughly ten-day PBMC culture with coronavirus spike peptide pools or control peptides (ViraFEST assay). Sequenced with the Oncomine TCR Beta short-read assay was DNA taken from cultured CD4+ T cells. From the PCR reads, TCRdb called clonotypes with MiXCR, one entry per CDR3 protein. The table shows under 9,500 distinct CDR3 sequences, with around 56% occurring only once. The sample taken for sequencing was CD4+ T cells from blood, cultured in vitro. The receptors stem from a human donor who had recovered from COVID-19.

The chain links TRBV6-1 to TRBJ2-3, with D hard to call. From germline, CDR1 is MNHNS and CDR2 SASEGT. This CDR3 contains 16 residues. Trimming pared 0 bases from V and 5 bases from J, leaving 15 bases between. Here the CDR3 DNA reads TGTGCCAGCAGTGAAGCCATCATTGGGCGTGTAGATACGCAGTATTTT. Its translation: CASSEAIIGRVDTQYF.

This clonotype has just one count. The rearrangement uses TRBV6-5 and TRBJ2-7; 12 bases fit TRBD2. The V segment lost 4 bases and the J segment 1 base; nucleotides outside the gene matches: 8. This CDR3 has 17 amino acids. CDR1 and CDR2 (germline): MNHEY, SVGAGI. CDR3 amino acids: CASSSTATSGGSYEQYF. CDR3 sequence (DNA): TGTGCCAGCAGTTCTACCGCGACTAGCGGGGGATCCTACGAGCAGTACTTC.

The CDR3 DNA is TGTGCCACGGTAAAAACAGGGGGCGCTGATTATGGCTACACCTTC. Its protein is CATVKTGGADYGYTF. This chain links TRBV28 with TRBJ1-2; 9 bases line up with TRBD1. With V trimmed by 10 bases and J by 5 bases, 14 bases remained unmatched. Germline V lookup: CDR1 MDHEN, CDR2 SYDVKM. The CDR3 covers 15 residues.

This clonotype has only a few counts. This chain links TRBV19 with TRBJ1-2; 10 bases are shared with TRBD1. This CDR3 has 14 residues. Germline-derived CDR1 and CDR2 are LNHDA and SQIVND (reference sequence). Trimming took 5 bases from V and 8 from J; bases not matched to a gene: 8. The DNA for the CDR3 is TGTGCCAGTAGTCAAGACAGGGGGCAAGTGGGCTACACCTTC. It yields the protein CASSQDRGQVGYTF.

V is TRBV23-1 and J is TRBJ1-1, with a weak D call TRBD1 (6 bases). TRBV23-1 is treated as an ORF (open reading frame) with a function not yet certain. With 2 bases removed from V and 3 bases from J, the gap between germline ends came to 25 bases. This CDR3 has 19 amino acids. Here the CDR3 reads CASSQTAVKGGFLDTEAFF. The CDR3 region has the DNA TGCGCCAGCAGTCAAACTGCGGTCAAGGGGGGTTTTTTAGACACTGAAGCTTTCTTT.

The DNA for the CDR3 is TGTGCCAGCAGCTTAGTGTATGCGGGAGAGCAGTACTTC. Its protein product is CASSLVYAGEQYF. The chain couples TRBV7-2 to TRBJ2-7; maybe TRBD2 (6 bases). The V end was cut by 1 base, the J end by 7 bases, with 11 bases between. Per the germline V gene, CDR1 is SGHTA and CDR2 is FQGNSA. The CDR3 covers 13 residues.

The CDR3 nucleotides read TGTGCCAGCGGGGGAACATACACTGAAGCTTTCTTT. It codes for CASGGTYTEAFF. This chain links TRBV28 with TRBJ1-1; D may be TRBD1 (5 bases). The V gene lost 8 bases and the J gene lost 3 bases, with 10 bases spanning the gap. The CDR3 is made up of 12 amino acids. Germline V gene data show CDR1 as MDHEN and CDR2 as SYDVKM.

The genes are TRBV20-1 and TRBJ2-3; maybe TRBD2 (6 bases). Trimming removed 4 bases from V and 4 bases from J, with 21 bases in between. Looked up from germline, CDR1 is DFQATT and CDR2 is SNEGSKA (reference sequence). The CDR3 runs to 16 residues. CDR3 region: CSAIGGPAGISDTQYF. DNA for the CDR3: TGCAGTGCTATTGGAGGGCCCGCCGGTATTTCAGATACGCAGTATTTT.

This clonotype was seen a handful of times. The CDR3 spells CASSELKAGYSYEQYF. The CDR3 DNA sequence: TGTGCCAGCAGTGAATTAAAGGCAGGGTACTCCTACGAGCAGTACTTC. This sequence joins TRBV6-1 and TRBJ2-7; weak D call: TRBD1 (5 bases). The CDR3 loop spans 16 amino acids. Germline assignment: CDR1 MNHNS and CDR2 SASEGT. V gave up 2 bases and J gave up 0 bases, with 14 bases separating them.

The V and J genes are TRBV27 and TRBJ2-7, with 8 bases matching TRBD1. The CDR3 totals 16 residues. V lost 7 bases, J lost 0 bases, and 11 bases stayed unmatched. The V gene's germline CDR1 is MNHEY and CDR2 SMNVEV (reference sequence). CDR3 in amino acids: CASNSLRQGISYEQYF. Here the CDR3 DNA reads TGTGCCAGCAACTCTCTGAGACAGGGGATCTCCTACGAGCAGTACTTC.

V and J are TRBV7-2 and TRBJ1-1; no firm D call. The CDR3 runs to 13 residues. Per the germline V gene, CDR1 is SGHTA and CDR2 is FQGNSA. With 2 bases removed from V and 1 base from J, the gap between germline ends came to 5 bases. CDR3 sequence reads: CASSLFKNTEAFF. The DNA of the CDR3 is TGTGCCAGCAGCTTATTTAAGAACACTGAAGCTTTCTTT.

This clonotype was found a few times. The CDR3 DNA follows: TGTGCCACCAGTGATCCTTCCAGGGGGCTTGGGCAGCCCCAGCATTTT. Encoded protein: CATSDPSRGLGQPQHF. V is TRBV24-1 and J is TRBJ1-5; 8 nucleotides align to TRBD1. Germline V gene lookup returns CDR1 KGHDR and CDR2 SFDVKD. The J segment lost 7 bases and the V segment lost 3 bases, leaving 10 bases of the junction unmatched. The CDR3 loop spans 16 amino acids.

This clonotype turned up a few times. J is TRBJ2-3 and V is TRBV6-1; 13 bases fit TRBD2. Germline V lookup: CDR1 MNHNS, CDR2 SASEGT. The CDR3 contains 18 residues. V was pared by 2 bases and J by 4 bases, with 9 bases of the junction left unmatched. CDR3: CASSESNFGLAGADTQYF. CDR3 DNA sequence: TGTGCCAGCAGTGAATCAAATTTTGGACTAGCGGGAGCAGATACGCAGTATTTT.

The V and J genes are TRBV7-2 and TRBJ1-2; weak D call: TRBD1 (5 bases). Per germline, CDR1 SGHTA and CDR2 FQGNSA. The ends were cut back, 1 base at V and 10 bases at J, with 13 bases in the middle. The CDR3 sequence is 13 residues long. In nucleotides, the CDR3 is TGTGCCAGCAGCTTAGAGAGGGGCATACCCTACACCTTC. This codes for CASSLERGIPYTF.

The rearrangement uses TRBV6-1 and TRBJ2-2; 10 positions agree with TRBD1. The CDR3 consists of 20 residues. After removal of 8 bases from V and 0 bases from J, the junction contained 18 bases not matched to a gene. Germline lookup yields CDR1 MNHNS and CDR2 SASEGT. The CDR3, as DNA: TGTGCCAGCCCCCCGAAGGGAACCGGGACAGGGGATTCGAACACCGGGGAGCTGTTTTTT. It yields the protein CASPPKGTGTGDSNTGELFF.

V and J are TRBV7-2 and TRBJ2-7; 9 bases match TRBD1. The CDR3 extends over 15 amino acids. J lost 2 bases, V lost 0 bases, and 2 bases had no gene match. Germline CDR1 and CDR2: SGHTA and FQGNSA. The CDR3 DNA is TGTGCCAGCAGCTTAGCGGGACAGGGACCCTACGAGCAGTACTTC. Translated: CASSLAGQGPYEQYF.

CDR3 DNA sequence: TGTGCCAGCAGTGAAAGGGGTTCTGGTTATGAGACCCAGTACTTC. As protein: CASSERGSGYETQYF. The J gene is TRBJ2-5, the V gene TRBV6-1; D perhaps matches TRBD1 (5 bases). Trimming pared 2 bases from V and 5 bases from J, leaving 15 bases between. Germline values: CDR1 MNHNS, CDR2 SASEGT. The CDR3 sequence is 15 residues long.

The rearrangement uses TRBV6-1 and TRBJ1-1; a weak D match, TRBD1 (6 bases). This CDR3 is 14 amino acids long. The germline V gene encodes CDR1 MNHNS and CDR2 SASEGT. Deletions cut 5 bases from V and 2 bases from J, with 12 bases between. CDR3 loop: CASSRDRFNTEAFF. The DNA of the CDR3 is TGTGCCAGCAGTCGCGACAGGTTCAACACTGAAGCTTTCTTT.